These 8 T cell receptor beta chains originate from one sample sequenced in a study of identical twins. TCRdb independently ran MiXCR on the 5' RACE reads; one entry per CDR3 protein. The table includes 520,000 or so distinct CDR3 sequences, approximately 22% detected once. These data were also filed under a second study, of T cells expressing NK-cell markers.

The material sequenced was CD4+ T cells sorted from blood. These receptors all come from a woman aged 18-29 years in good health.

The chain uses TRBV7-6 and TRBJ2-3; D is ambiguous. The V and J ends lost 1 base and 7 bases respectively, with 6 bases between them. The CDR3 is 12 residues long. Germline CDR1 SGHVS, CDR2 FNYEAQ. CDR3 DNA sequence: TGTGCCAGCAGCTTAGGTCCCAATACGCAGTATTTT. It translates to CASSLGPNTQYF.

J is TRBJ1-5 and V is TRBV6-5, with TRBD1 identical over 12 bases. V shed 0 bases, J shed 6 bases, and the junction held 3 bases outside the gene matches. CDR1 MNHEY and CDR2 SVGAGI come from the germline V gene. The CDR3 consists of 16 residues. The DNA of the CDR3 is TGTGCCAGCAGTTACTCTGGGACAGGGGGCGGTCAGCCCCAGCATTTT. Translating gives CASSYSGTGGGQPQHF.

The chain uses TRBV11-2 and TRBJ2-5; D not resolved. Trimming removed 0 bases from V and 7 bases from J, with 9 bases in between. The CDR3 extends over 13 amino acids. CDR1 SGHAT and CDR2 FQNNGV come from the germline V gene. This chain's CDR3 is CASSLEPGGTQYF. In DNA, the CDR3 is TGTGCCAGCAGCTTAGAACCGGGTGGGACCCAGTACTTC.

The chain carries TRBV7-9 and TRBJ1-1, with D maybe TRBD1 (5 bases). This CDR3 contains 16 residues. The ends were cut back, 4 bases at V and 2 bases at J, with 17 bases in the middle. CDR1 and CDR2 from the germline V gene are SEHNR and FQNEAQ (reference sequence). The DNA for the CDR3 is TGTGCCAGCAGCTCAACCCCCGGCAGGGTAAACACTGAAGCTTTCTTT. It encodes CASSSTPGRVNTEAFF.

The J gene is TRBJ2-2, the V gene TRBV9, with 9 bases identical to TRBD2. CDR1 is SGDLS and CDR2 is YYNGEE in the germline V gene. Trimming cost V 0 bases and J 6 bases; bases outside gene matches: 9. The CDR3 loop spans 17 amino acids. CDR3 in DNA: TGTGCCAGCAGCGTAGCGAGGACTAGCGCCTTGCCCGGGGAGCTGTTTTTT. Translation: CASSVARTSALPGELFF.

CDR3 protein: CASKQRTTTGELFF. The CDR3 bases are TGCGCCAGCAAACAGCGGACGACCACCGGGGAGCTGTTTTTT. The chain employs TRBV5-1 and TRBJ2-2; perhaps TRBD2 as D (5 bases). Germline V lookup: CDR1 SGHRS, CDR2 YFSETQ. With 6 bases removed from V and 4 bases from J, the gap between germline ends came to 13 bases. This CDR3 has 14 amino acids.

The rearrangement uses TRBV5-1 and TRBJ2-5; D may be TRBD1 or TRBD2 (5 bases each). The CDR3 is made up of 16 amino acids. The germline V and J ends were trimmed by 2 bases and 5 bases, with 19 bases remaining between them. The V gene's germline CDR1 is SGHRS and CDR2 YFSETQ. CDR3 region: CASSLGAAGPGETQYF. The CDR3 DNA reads TGCGCCAGCAGCTTAGGGGCAGCAGGGCCGGGGGAGACCCAGTACTTC.

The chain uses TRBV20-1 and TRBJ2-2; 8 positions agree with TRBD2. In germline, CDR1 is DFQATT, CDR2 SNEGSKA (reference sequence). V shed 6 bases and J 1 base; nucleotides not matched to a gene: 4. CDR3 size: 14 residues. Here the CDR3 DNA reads TGCAGTGCCACTAGCGGCCGGAACACCGGGGAGCTGTTTTTT. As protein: CSATSGRNTGELFF.